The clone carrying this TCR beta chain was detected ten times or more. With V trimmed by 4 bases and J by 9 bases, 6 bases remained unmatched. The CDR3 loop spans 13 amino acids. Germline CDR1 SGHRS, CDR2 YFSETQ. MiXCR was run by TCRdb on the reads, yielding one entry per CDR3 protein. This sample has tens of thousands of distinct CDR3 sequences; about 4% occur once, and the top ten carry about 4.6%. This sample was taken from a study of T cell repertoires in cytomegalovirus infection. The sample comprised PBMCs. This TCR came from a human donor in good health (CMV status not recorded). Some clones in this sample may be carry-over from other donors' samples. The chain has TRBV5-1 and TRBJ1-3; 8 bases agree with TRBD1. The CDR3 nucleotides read TGCGCCAGCAGCCCGGACAGGGTCGGCACCATATATTTT. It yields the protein CASSPDRVGTIYF. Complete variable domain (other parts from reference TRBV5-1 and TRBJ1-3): KAGVTQTPRYLIKTRGQQVTLSCSPISGHRSVSWYQQTPGQGLQFLFEYFSETQRNKGNFPGRFSGRQFSNSRSEMNVSTLELGDSALYLCASSPDRVGTIYFGEGSWLTVV.